The text below deals with one TCR beta chain. The target antigen is unknown. Regions amplified from RNA transcripts were the TCR beta CDR3 regions. HTBI primers were the set used in a first-round RT-PCR of the TCR CDR3. TCRdb used MiXCR to reprocess the multiplex PCR reads, holding one entry per CDR3 protein. In the table there are more than 350,000 distinct CDR3 sequences, 13% to 15% of which are singletons. This record belongs to a study of T cells in Graves' hyperthyroidism and ophthalmopathy. Study observations and caveats: Separation of ophthalmopathy from stable hyperthyroidism was achieved by a 13 V-J model.

This CDR3 is built from 17 residues. V shed 1 base and J 6 bases; nucleotides not matched to a gene: 7. CDR1 is SGHAT and CDR2 is FQNNGV in the germline V gene. Material for sequencing was blood. The rearrangement uses TRBV11-2 and TRBJ2-1; TRBD2 matches at 12 bases. The receptor was isolated from a woman aged 60-75 years with Graves' ophthalmopathy. CDR3 sequence (DNA): TGTGCCAGCAGCTTAGCGGCTCTAGCGGGAGGGGTCAATGAGCAGTTCTTC. Protein sequence: CASSLAALAGGVNEQFF.